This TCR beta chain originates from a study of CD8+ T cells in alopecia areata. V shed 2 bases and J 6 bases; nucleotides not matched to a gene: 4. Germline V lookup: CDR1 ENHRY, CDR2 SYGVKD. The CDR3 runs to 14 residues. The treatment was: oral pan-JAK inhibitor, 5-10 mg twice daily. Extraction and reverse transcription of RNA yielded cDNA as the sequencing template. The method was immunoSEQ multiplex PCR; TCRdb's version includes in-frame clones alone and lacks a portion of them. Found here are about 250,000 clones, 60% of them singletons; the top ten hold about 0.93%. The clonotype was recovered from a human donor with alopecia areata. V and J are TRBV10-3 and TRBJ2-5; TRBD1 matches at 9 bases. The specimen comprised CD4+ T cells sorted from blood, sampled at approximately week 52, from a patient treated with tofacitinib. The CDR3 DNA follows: TGTGCCATCAGTGAGGGGACAGGGTGGAAGACCCAGTACTTC. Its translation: CAISEGTGWKTQYF.